Each of the 9 T cell receptor beta chains below was sequenced from the same sample in a study of T cells in Graves' hyperthyroidism and ophthalmopathy. TCR beta CDR3 region amplification was performed from RNA transcripts. TCR CDR3 underwent first-round RT-PCR with the HTBI primer set. A single record per CDR3 protein comes from TCRdb applying MiXCR to the multiplex PCR reads. The table shows nearly 750,000 distinct CDR3 sequences, with roughly 32% occurring only once. Sequenced: blood. These receptors all stem from a woman aged 40 to 55 with Graves' hyperthyroidism.

The chain joins TRBV2 to TRBJ1-6; the match to TRBD1 covers 7 bases. The length of the CDR3 is 14 residues. Germline V gene data show CDR1 as SNHLY and CDR2 as FYNNEI. After removal of 7 bases from V and 4 bases from J, the junction contained 4 bases not matched to a gene. The CDR3 nucleotides read TGTGCCAGCATTCCGGACAGGTATAATTCACCCCTCCACTTT. Protein product: CASIPDRYNSPLHF. Using reference TRBV2 and TRBJ1-6 for the parts outside the CDR3, the full variable domain is EPEVTQTPSHQVTQMGQEVILRCVPISNHLYFYWYRQILGQKVEFLVSFYNNEISEKSEIFDDQFSVERPDGSNFTLKIRSTKLEDSAMYFCASIPDRYNSPLHFGNGTRLTVT.

This clonotype has a count of ten or more. This chain links TRBV29-1 with TRBJ1-1; D ambiguous. This CDR3 spans 12 amino acids. Germline V lookup: CDR1 SQVTM, CDR2 ANQGSEA. Trimming stripped 6 bases from V and 0 bases from J, with 8 bases between. Here the CDR3 DNA reads TGCAGCGTCCCGGGCCTGAACACTGAAGCTTTCTTT. Its protein product is CSVPGLNTEAFF.

This clonotype was seen a few times. The chain is built from TRBV20-1 and TRBJ1-6; tentatively, D is TRBD1 (6 bases). This CDR3 has 17 residues. V was clipped by 0 bases and J by 9 bases, with 21 bases between them. Germline V lookup: CDR1 DFQATT, CDR2 SNEGSKA (reference sequence). The CDR3 region is CSARDPYREGGGSPLHF. The CDR3 DNA follows: TGCAGTGCTAGAGACCCGTATCGTGAGGGGGGGGGTTCACCCCTCCACTTT.

The sample holds many counts of this clonotype. This rearrangement joins TRBV7-9 to TRBJ1-5; the D gene is possibly TRBD1 (6 bases). The germline gives CDR1 SEHNR, CDR2 FQNEAQ (reference sequence). V lost 4 bases and J lost 5, with 12 bases in between. This CDR3 is built from 14 residues. The CDR3 coding sequence is TGTGCCAGCAGCTCGACAGGAGGGGATCAGCCCCAGCATTTT. Amino acid sequence: CASSSTGGDQPQHF.

This clonotype was recorded once. The V and J genes are TRBV10-3 and TRBJ1-4; D may be TRBD1 (5 bases). CDR3 length equals 15 residues. Trimming removed 4 bases at V and 8 bases at J, with 17 bases between. The germline CDR1 and CDR2 sequences are ENHRY and SYGVKD. CDR3 region: CAISGGMDTGEKLFF. CDR3 DNA sequence: TGTGCCATCAGTGGGGGGATGGACACCGGGGAAAAACTGTTTTTT.

A note on this clonotype: Since a much larger clone is just one base distant, this may be a read error. The chain links TRBV20-1 to TRBJ2-7; 8 bases fit TRBD2. The CDR3 consists of 12 residues. Germline V gene sequence: CDR1 DFQATT, CDR2 SNEGSKA (reference sequence). This chain's CDR3 is CSYASSGCEQYF. In DNA, the CDR3 is TGCAGCTATGCGTCTAGCGGGTGCGAGCAGTACTTC.

Remarks on this clonotype: Without the conserved terminal phenylalanine or tryptophan, this CDR3 likely stems from a read error. The DNA is omitted, as the CDR3 cannot be located on it reliably, and the CDR3 follows TCRdb's listing. The chain is built from TRBV10-3 and TRBJ1-4. The CDR3 has 9 amino acids, counting both end residues. The V gene's germline CDR1 is ENHRY and CDR2 SYGVKD. CDR3: CAISEQRFY.

The V gene is TRBV7-8, the J gene TRBJ1-2, with D possibly being TRBD1 (5 bases). The length of the CDR3 is 15 residues. CDR1 is SGHVS, CDR2 FQNEAQ, per germline. V was cut by 7 bases and J by 5 bases, with 20 bases left in between. The CDR3 spells CASTLSAGTGYGYTF. The CDR3 DNA reads TGTGCCAGCACTCTATCAGCCGGGACGGGGTATGGCTACACCTTC.

As concerns this clonotype: The germline gene is not matched at one end of the junction; a read error may be the cause. The chain recombines TRBV20-1 with TRBJ2-7, with a tentative D call TRBD1 (5 bases). The length of the CDR3 is 14 residues. The V gene's germline CDR1 is DFQATT and CDR2 SNEGSKA (reference sequence). CDR3 sequence (DNA): TGCAGTGCTAGAGATGCACAGGCCGCCCACGAGCACTACTTC. Translated, it gives CSARDAQAAHEHYF.